Here is one T cell receptor beta chain with its context. No antigen is known for it. This record belongs to a study of shared clonotypes between healthy human individuals. Looking at the study overall: Plates per donor: three CD4 naive, three CD4 memory, two CD8 naive, one CD8 memory. Study-level points and caveats: What naive subsets generally showed was a larger estimated richness than memory subsets showed.

Investigators divided CD4+ cells into CD45RA+ naive and CD45RA-negative memory subsets. Germline V CDR1 and CDR2: SGHRS, YFSETQ. V lost 4 bases to trimming and J lost 0 bases; unmatched junction nucleotides: 11. CDR3 length: 19 residues. Each replicate PCR on the sorted subsets used roughly 200 ng DNA (approximately 27,000 T cell genomes). Measured with immunoSEQ multiplex PCR; TCRdb has only the in-frame clones, and not every one. The repertoire holds millions of clones, with around nine tenths as singletons. The sample taken for sequencing was naive CD4+ T cells sorted from blood. Documented subset: CD45RA+ positively selected. The chain joins TRBV5-1 to TRBJ2-1; 12 nucleotides align to TRBD2. The source is a man between 18 and 35 years old in good health. The CDR3 DNA is TGCGCCAGCAGCCGTGGAACGGGACTAGCGGGTCTCTCCTACAATGAGCAGTTCTTC. Translating gives CASSRGTGLAGLSYNEQFF.